This record concerns one T cell receptor (beta chain) sequence. This record comes from a study of blood T cell repertoires in COVID-19. Study-level background: The origin of the acute and convalescent COVID-19 samples was the United States, Italy and Spain. T cells, B-cell-depleted T cells, or PBMCs provided the cDNA or gDNA that served as material.

V shed 0 bases and J 2 bases; nucleotides not matched to a gene: 7. CDR1 SGHNT and CDR2 YYREEE come from the germline V gene (reference sequence). The CDR3 sequence is 17 residues long. Source study methods: Amplification of reference gene primers provided the estimated nucleated cell counts. Measured with immunoSEQ multiplex PCR; TCRdb has only the in-frame clones, and not every one. For V, J and clone size, that table is used; D and trimming come from the DNA. The sample holds approximately 350,000 clones, roughly nine tenths seen once. This TCR came from a man in his forties with acute or convalescent COVID-19. The source material was peripheral blood. The chain recombines TRBV5-4 with TRBJ1-3; the match to TRBD1 covers 8 bases. The CDR3 DNA is TGTGCCAGCAGCTTGGGGGACAGGAGGTGGGCTGGAAACACCATATATTTT. Protein sequence: CASSLGDRRWAGNTIYF.